This T cell receptor (beta chain) was profiled in a study of cytomegalovirus exposure and HLA in healthy donors. Study-wide points: Reports credit the classifier with highly specific, highly sensitive diagnosis of cytomegalovirus status.

This clone was counted between two and nine times. The antigen is not known. Both 60 Vbeta primers and 13 Jbeta primers went into the PCR. Produced via immunoSEQ multiplex PCR; TCRdb's table is partial and in-frame only. This table holds approximately 150,000 clones, 81% found once. The donors (healthy individuals) were bone marrow donors. The CDR3 runs to 16 residues. V dropped 0 bases and J dropped 3 bases, with 14 bases sitting between them. Germline CDR1 reads MNHNS; CDR2 reads SASEGT. The sequence was collected from a woman aged 18-29 years in good health and CMV-seropositive. V gene TRBV6-1 combines with J gene TRBJ2-5; perhaps TRBD2 as D (5 bases). Sequencing was performed on PBMCs. The CDR3 protein is CASSEAMGDSEETQYF. For the CDR3, the DNA is TGTGCCAGCAGTGAAGCCATGGGAGACTCAGAAGAGACCCAGTACTTC.